The 31 T cell receptor beta chains below come from one sample, sequenced in a study of beta chain features in type 1 diabetes. Study-wide results and caveats: TCRB CDR3s were moderately but significantly shorter in Type 1 diabetes patients in all four CD4+ subsets.

For these TCRs, the target antigens are not known. Sequencing targeted expressed TCRB transcripts, as all isolated RNA had been reverse transcribed. Measured with immunoSEQ multiplex PCR; TCRdb has only the in-frame clones, and not every one. The table has roughly 240,000 clones, approximately 24% seen once. Sample: naive CD4+ T cells from blood. These receptors came from a woman aged 25-40 years with type 1 diabetes.

Regarding this clone: Other DNA sequences within the sample encode an identical CDR3. J is TRBJ1-5 and V is TRBV30; TRBD1 might be the D (6 bases). Germline values: CDR1 GTSNPN, CDR2 SVGIG (reference sequence). The CDR3 extends over 13 amino acids. V was trimmed by 2 bases and J by 1 base, leaving 6 bases between them. CDR3 in amino acids: CAWSRGSNQPQHF. For the CDR3, the DNA is TGTGCCTGGAGTAGGGGGAGCAATCAGCCCCAGCATTTT.

This chain uses TRBV4-2 with TRBJ2-3; 7 nucleotides line up with TRBD2. With V trimmed by 4 bases and J by 1 base, 5 bases remained unmatched. This CDR3 region has 15 residues. Per germline, CDR1 LGHNA and CDR2 YNFKEQ. In nucleotides, the CDR3 is TGTGCCAGCAGCCTTCGGGAGGAGGGCACAGATACGCAGTATTTT. Its protein is CASSLREEGTDTQYF.

This clone was picked up a small number of times. This chain uses TRBV9 with TRBJ2-3, with TRBD2 matching over 16 bases. The CDR3 covers 18 residues. Germline V gene sequence: CDR1 SGDLS, CDR2 YYNGEE. J gave up 5 bases and V 4 bases, and 10 bases lay outside the gene matches. CDR3 bases: TGTGCCAGCAGCATCGGGACTAGCGGGAGGGCCAAGGTAGATACGCAGTATTTT. Its translation: CASSIGTSGRAKVDTQYF.

This clone was observed a few times. The V call is TRBV11-3, the J call TRBJ1-2; TRBD1 might be the D (5 bases). Trimming took 0 bases from V and 4 from J, leaving 15 bases between them. This CDR3 has 16 residues. The germline V gene has CDR1 SGHNT and CDR2 YENEEA. CDR3 nucleotides: TGTGCCAGCAGCTTAGATCGAGTAGGGGAGGGCTATGGCTACACCTTC. As protein: CASSLDRVGEGYGYTF.

This clone turned up a few times. The chain has TRBV7-9 and TRBJ1-2, with D unclear. CDR1 is SEHNR, CDR2 FQNEAQ, per germline (reference sequence). The V end was cut by 4 bases, the J end by 4 bases, with 16 bases between. CDR3 length equals 15 residues. Here the CDR3 DNA reads TGTGCCAGCAGCTCCTTTAAATTTCGGGGCTATGGCTACACCTTC. Translated, it gives CASSSFKFRGYGYTF.

This chain uses TRBV11-2 with TRBJ2-7; possible D gene TRBD2, 6 bases. This CDR3 comprises 15 residues. In germline, CDR1 is SGHAT, CDR2 FQNNGV. Between the trimmed V and J ends, which lost 5 bases and 6 bases, there was a span of 20 bases. The CDR3 sequence is CASSRRGFDEVEQYF. The CDR3 DNA sequence: TGTGCCAGCAGCCGCCGGGGGTTTGACGAGGTCGAGCAGTACTTC.

This clone was seen a handful of times. J is TRBJ2-1 and V is TRBV4-1, with D possibly being TRBD2 (5 bases). V shed 3 bases and J shed 9 bases, with 12 bases lying between them. Germline V gene lookup returns CDR1 MGHRA and CDR2 YSYEKL. The CDR3 has 13 residues. This CDR3 is CASSQPWEIEQFF. CDR3 sequence (DNA): TGCGCCAGCAGCCAGCCCTGGGAGATTGAGCAGTTCTTC.

This clone occurred a few times. The chain has TRBV4-1 and TRBJ2-2, with unresolved D. This CDR3 has 16 residues. Germline loops: CDR1 MGHRA, CDR2 YSYEKL. With 1 base removed from V and 6 bases from J, the gap between germline ends came to 15 bases. CDR3 DNA sequence: TGCGCCAGCAGCCAAGGGTCCGGAGCTGCAGCCGGGGAGCTGTTTTTT. It yields the protein CASSQGSGAAAGELFF.

The rearrangement uses TRBV6-5 and TRBJ2-3; 9 nucleotides agree with TRBD1. CDR3 length equals 13 residues. After removal of 5 bases from V and 3 bases from J, the junction contained 0 bases not matched to a gene. Per the germline V gene, CDR1 is MNHEY and CDR2 is SVGAGI. The CDR3 loop reads CASSGQGTDTQYF. The DNA of the CDR3 is TGTGCCAGCAGTGGACAGGGGACAGATACGCAGTATTTT.

The chain couples TRBV9 to TRBJ2-5, with TRBD2 matching over 11 bases. The CDR3 covers 16 residues. Germline V lookup: CDR1 SGDLS, CDR2 YYNGEE. V lost 4 bases, J lost 5 bases, and 10 bases stayed unmatched. The CDR3 nucleotides read TGTGCCAGCAGCACTAGCGGGAGTACTTTCGGCGAGACCCAGTACTTC. Translating gives CASSTSGSTFGETQYF. Based on the CDR3 plus reference TRBV9 and TRBJ2-5, the full variable domain is DSGVTQTPKHLITATGQRVTLRCSPRSGDLSVYWYQQSLDQGLQFLIQYYNGEERAKGNILERFSAQQFPDLHSELNLSSLELGDSALYFCASSTSGSTFGETQYFGPGTRLLVL.

This clone was detected only a few times. The chain links TRBV29-1 to TRBJ2-1; 11 positions agree with TRBD1. There are 14 residues in the CDR3. After removal of 7 bases from V and 7 bases from J, the junction contained 9 bases not matched to a gene. CDR1 and CDR2 (germline): SQVTM, ANQGSEA. CDR3 in amino acids: CSADRTGGRNEQFF. The CDR3 nucleotides read TGCAGCGCCGACAGGACAGGGGGCCGGAATGAGCAGTTCTTC.

This clone was detected a few times. The CDR3, as DNA: TGTGCCAGCAGTCAACTTGCACAGGAGCAGTTCTTC. This sequence encodes CASSQLAQEQFF. The chain uses TRBV28 and TRBJ2-1; D is unresolved. The germline gives CDR1 MDHEN, CDR2 SYDVKM. V lost 5 bases, J lost 10 bases, and 12 bases lay in between. The CDR3 sequence is 12 residues long.

This clone showed up just a few times. This sequence joins TRBV18 and TRBJ1-1, with D possibly TRBD1 on 5 matching bases. CDR3 length equals 17 residues. CDR1 and CDR2 (germline): KGHSH, LQKENI. Trimming took 3 bases from V and 2 from J, leaving 19 bases between them. The DNA of the CDR3 is TGTGCCAGCTCACCGTCTTTTGGTCAGGGTGTCAACACTGAAGCTTTCTTT. Amino acids: CASSPSFGQGVNTEAFF.

This clone has a handful of counts. This rearrangement joins TRBV27 to TRBJ1-2, with 10 bases aligning to TRBD1. The junction had 2 bases not matched to a gene; V was cut back by 5 bases and J by 8 bases. Germline CDR1 and CDR2: MNHEY and SMNVEV (reference sequence). CDR3 size: 12 residues. The CDR3 coding sequence is TGTGCCAGCAGTATGGGACAGGGGGGCTACACCTTC. Translation: CASSMGQGGYTF.

The rearrangement uses TRBV18 and TRBJ2-2; 8 bases fit TRBD1. CDR3 length equals 14 residues. V lost 2 bases to trimming and J lost 7 bases; unmatched junction nucleotides: 3. Germline V gene data show CDR1 as KGHSH and CDR2 as LQKENI. As DNA, the CDR3 is TGTGCCAGCTCACCAGGACAGGGTGTCGGGGAGCTGTTTTTT. It translates to CASSPGQGVGELFF.

This clone has just a few counts. The chain employs TRBV2 and TRBJ2-1; tentatively, D is TRBD2 (6 bases). The CDR3 contains 12 residues. The V gene's germline CDR1 is SNHLY and CDR2 FYNNEI. Trimming took 8 bases from V and 10 from J, leaving 15 bases between them. CDR3: CASRWGGVEQFF. DNA for the CDR3: TGTGCCAGCCGTTGGGGAGGAGTAGAGCAGTTCTTC.

This clone appeared a few times. The chain couples TRBV7-2 to TRBJ1-1; D uncertain. Trimming took off 6 bases at V and 11 bases at J, with 19 bases between the two ends. This CDR3 region has 13 residues. Looked up from germline, CDR1 is SGHTA and CDR2 is FQGNSA. CDR3 loop: CASRNVAPGSAFF. Here the CDR3 DNA reads TGTGCCAGCAGAAACGTGGCCCCCGGGTCGGCTTTCTTT. Variable domain in full (rest from reference TRBV7-2 and TRBJ1-1): GAGVSQSPSNKVTEKGKDVELRCDPISGHTALYWYRQSLGQGLEFLIYFQGNSAPDKSGLPSDRFSAERTGGSVSTLTIQRTQQEDSAVYLCASRNVAPGSAFFGQGTRLTVV.

The genes are TRBV15 and TRBJ2-1; 9 bases match TRBD2. With V trimmed by 5 bases and J by 4 bases, 6 bases remained unmatched. The CDR3 consists of 15 residues. The germline gives CDR1 LNHNV, CDR2 YYDKDF (reference sequence). The CDR3 loop is CATSRRLAEYNEQFF. The CDR3 DNA reads as TGTGCCACCAGCCGACGACTAGCGGAATACAATGAGCAGTTCTTC.

The gene calls are TRBV6-4 and TRBJ2-5; weak D call: TRBD2 (6 bases). The length of the CDR3 is 15 residues. V was trimmed by 8 bases and J by 3 bases, leaving 19 bases between them. Germline V gives CDR1 MRHNA, CDR2 SNTAGT. CDR3 in amino acids: CASPKEGGIEETQYF. Here the CDR3 DNA reads TGTGCCAGCCCAAAGGAGGGAGGCATCGAAGAGACCCAGTACTTC.

For this clone: The same CDR3 also results from other DNA sequences found in this sample. V gene TRBV7-9 combines with J gene TRBJ2-7, with TRBD1 identical over 9 bases. The V and J ends lost 5 bases and 3 bases, in that order; junction bases with no gene match: 5. The CDR3 has 14 residues. CDR1 is SEHNR, CDR2 FQNEAQ, per germline (reference sequence). CDR3 DNA: TGTGCCAGCAGCCTGGGACAGGGAGGCTACGAGCAGTACTTC. It codes for CASSLGQGGYEQYF. Looking up the rest from reference TRBV7-9 and TRBJ2-7 gives the full variable domain: DTGVSQNPRHKITKRGQNVTFRCDPISEHNRLYWYRQTLGQGPEFLTYFQNEAQLEKSRLLSDRFSAERPKGSFSTLEIQRTEQGDSAMYLCASSLGQGGYEQYFGPGTRLTVT.

The CDR3 is CAIRLAGGDYEQYF. DNA for the CDR3: TGTGCCATCCGCCTAGCGGGAGGCGACTACGAGCAGTACTTC. The genes are TRBV10-3 and TRBJ2-7; TRBD2 matches 11 bases. CDR1 and CDR2 (germline): ENHRY, SYGVKD. The CDR3 runs to 14 residues. Unmatched junction bases numbered 6, after V lost 8 bases and J lost 3 bases.

The V call is TRBV7-2, the J call TRBJ2-1, with no clear D. Trimming cost V 1 base and J 6 bases, with 10 bases left between them. This CDR3 has 14 residues. Germline V gene lookup returns CDR1 SGHTA and CDR2 FQGNSA. Here the CDR3 DNA reads TGTGCCAGCAGCTTAGAAAGACTTCCCAATGAGCAGTTCTTC. Residues: CASSLERLPNEQFF.

This clone was found a few times. The CDR3: CATIGQREGHEQFF. As DNA, the CDR3 is TGTGCCACCATAGGCCAGCGGGAGGGCCATGAGCAGTTCTTC. The rearrangement joins TRBV10-3 to TRBJ2-1, with TRBD2 matching 10 bases. Per germline, CDR1 ENHRY and CDR2 SYGVKD. CDR3 length: 14 residues. V gave up 10 bases and J gave up 8 bases; unmatched junction bases: 11.

The chain combines TRBV4-1 with TRBJ2-3, with D hard to call. The germline CDR1 and CDR2 sequences are MGHRA and YSYEKL. The CDR3 spans 12 residues. V dropped 1 base and J dropped 4 bases, with 3 bases sitting between them. CDR3 protein: CASSQVADTQYF. The CDR3 region has the DNA TGCGCCAGCAGCCAAGTCGCAGATACGCAGTATTTT.

The CDR3 protein is CAWSPVMNTEAFF. The CDR3 DNA reads as TGTGCCTGGAGTCCAGTCATGAACACTGAAGCTTTCTTT. The J gene is TRBJ1-1, the V gene TRBV30; D unresolved. Trimming cost V 2 bases and J 0 bases, with 7 bases left between them. From germline, CDR1 is GTSNPN and CDR2 SVGIG (reference sequence). There are 13 residues in the CDR3. The full variable domain, with the rest looked up from reference TRBV30 and TRBJ1-1, is SQTIHQWPATLVQPVGSPLSLECTVEGTSNPNLYWYRQAAGRGLQLLFYSVGIGQISSEVPQNLSASRPQDRQFILSSKKLLLSDSGFYLCAWSPVMNTEAFFGQGTRLTVV.

The V gene is TRBV29-1, the J gene TRBJ1-5; no definite D call. Per the germline V gene, CDR1 is SQVTM and CDR2 is ANQGSEA. V lost 6 bases, J lost 0 bases, and 9 bases lay in between. CDR3 length: 13 amino acids. CDR3 sequence reads: CSVTTYSNQPQHF. As DNA, the CDR3 is TGCAGCGTCACGACATATAGCAATCAGCCCCAGCATTTT.

This clone was seen only a few times. The V and J genes are TRBV30 and TRBJ1-1; unclear D gene. Germline V gene lookup returns CDR1 GTSNPN and CDR2 SVGIG (reference sequence). V lost 4 bases and J lost 5, with 11 bases in between. This CDR3 comprises 12 residues. The CDR3 sequence: CAWKMGGTEAFF. In DNA form, the CDR3 reads TGTGCCTGGAAGATGGGAGGGACTGAAGCTTTCTTT.

With respect to this clone: The sample contains more than one DNA sequence encoding this CDR3. This chain connects TRBV7-3 to TRBJ2-3; TRBD2 aligns across 7 bases. The CDR3 runs 14 residues. The trim removed 5 bases at V and 4 bases at J, leaving 6 bases unmatched. Germline V gene data show CDR1 as SGHTA and CDR2 as FQGTGA. The DNA of the CDR3 is TGTGCCAGCAGCCTTGGGAGGGCAGCAGATACGCAGTATTTT. It is translated as CASSLGRAADTQYF.

This clone was detected a few times. V and J are TRBV7-9 and TRBJ2-1, with 7 bases identical to TRBD2. The ends lost 1 base at V and 4 bases at J; junction bases unmatched: 1. The CDR3 has 14 residues. Germline-derived CDR1 and CDR2 are SEHNR and FQNEAQ (reference sequence). The DNA for the CDR3 is TGTGCCAGCAGCTTAGAGCGGGAATACAATGAGCAGTTCTTC. Translation gives CASSLEREYNEQFF.

The genes are TRBV18 and TRBJ2-7, with 9 bases fitting TRBD1. Germline CDR1 KGHSH, CDR2 LQKENI. The CDR3 totals 15 residues. The V gene end was trimmed by 3 bases and the J gene end by 0 bases; junction bases not matched to a gene: 3. CDR3 sequence (DNA): TGTGCCAGCTCACCGGTGACAGGGGGCTCCTACGAGCAGTACTTC. Translation: CASSPVTGGSYEQYF. The whole variable domain, filled in from reference TRBV18 and TRBJ2-7, reads NAGVMQNPRHLVRRRGQEARLRCSPMKGHSHVYWYRQLPEEGLKFMVYLQKENIIDESGMPKERFSAEFPKEGPSILRIQQVVRGDSAAYFCASSPVTGGSYEQYFGPGTRLTVT.

The chain combines TRBV18 with TRBJ1-4; D is possibly TRBD1 (5 bases). V shed 3 bases and J shed 8 bases, with 16 bases lying between them. The germline V gene has CDR1 KGHSH and CDR2 LQKENI. There are 15 residues in the CDR3. In DNA, the CDR3 is TGTGCCAGCTCACCTTTCAAGCAGGGAGGGGAAAAACTGTTTTTT. Translated: CASSPFKQGGEKLFF.